This T cell receptor beta chain came from a study of OX40 agonist ivuxolimab in advanced cancers. Turning to the study itself: Antecedent anti-PD-1, anti-PD-L1 or anti-CTLA-4 therapy was permissible, with around 41% having received some.

The method was immunoSEQ multiplex PCR; TCRdb's version includes in-frame clones alone and lacks a portion of them. The repertoire holds some 59,000 clones, with 85% to 90% as singletons. Germline V gene lookup returns CDR1 KGHSH and CDR2 LQKENI. This CDR3 region has 13 residues. V lost 2 bases to trimming and J lost 4 bases, with 9 bases between them. The TCR comes from an adult with an advanced solid tumor such as melanoma, head and neck, liver or kidney cancer. This rearrangement joins TRBV18 to TRBJ2-7; no clear D gene. Sequencing used CD4+ or CD8+ T cells sorted from blood, obtained in a trial of the OX40 agonist ivuxolimab. CDR3 sequence (DNA): TGTGCCAGCTCACCAAACAGTGGATACGAGCAGTACTTC. It encodes CASSPNSGYEQYF.